This T cell receptor beta chain was sequenced during a study of cytotoxic CD8 clonotypes in ibrutinib-treated CLL. This clone was seen a few times. The assay was immunoSEQ multiplex PCR, and TCRdb's table has in-frame clones only and misses some. The repertoire includes 110,000 to 150,000 clones, 76% of them detected once, and around 4.9% sits in the top ten. The germline gives CDR1 SGHRS, CDR2 YFSETQ. The CDR3 is 15 residues long. The trim removed 4 bases at V and 7 bases at J, leaving 8 bases unmatched. The chain couples TRBV5-1 to TRBJ1-5, with TRBD1 identical over 10 bases. The sequencing used PBMCs, collected after 24 months of ibrutinib treatment. The sequence came from a human donor with chronic lymphocytic leukemia. The CDR3 bases are TGCGCCAGCAGCCTGGGGGACAGGGGCGGACAGCCCCAGCATTTT. This sequence encodes CASSLGDRGGQPQHF.